The T cell receptor (beta chain) under discussion was sequenced for a study of blood T cell repertoires in COVID-19. As for the study in general: Samples came from the United States, Italy and Spain, spanning acute and convalescent COVID-19.

In this sample, this clone turned up once. Trimming at V came to 4 bases and at J to 0 bases, leaving 3 bases not matched to a gene. Looked up from germline, CDR1 is MGHRA and CDR2 is YSYEKL. The length of the CDR3 is 16 residues. Original processing notes: Estimation of nucleated cell counts was performed using reference gene primer amplification. Sequencing was performed with immunoSEQ multiplex PCR; in TCRdb, only in-frame clones are kept and a portion is missing. V and J calls and clone size are as listed in that table; D and trimming were resolved from the DNA. The sample records roughly 60,000 clones, roughly four fifths being singletons.

Sequencing input: peripheral blood. The sequence was obtained from a man in his fifties with COVID-19, enrolled during active disease. The rearrangement links TRBV4-1 to TRBJ1-4; 9 bases are shared with TRBD1. In nucleotides, the CDR3 is TGCGCCAGCAGCCGGGACAGGGACCCAACTAATGAAAAACTGTTTTTT. Encoded protein: CASSRDRDPTNEKLFF.